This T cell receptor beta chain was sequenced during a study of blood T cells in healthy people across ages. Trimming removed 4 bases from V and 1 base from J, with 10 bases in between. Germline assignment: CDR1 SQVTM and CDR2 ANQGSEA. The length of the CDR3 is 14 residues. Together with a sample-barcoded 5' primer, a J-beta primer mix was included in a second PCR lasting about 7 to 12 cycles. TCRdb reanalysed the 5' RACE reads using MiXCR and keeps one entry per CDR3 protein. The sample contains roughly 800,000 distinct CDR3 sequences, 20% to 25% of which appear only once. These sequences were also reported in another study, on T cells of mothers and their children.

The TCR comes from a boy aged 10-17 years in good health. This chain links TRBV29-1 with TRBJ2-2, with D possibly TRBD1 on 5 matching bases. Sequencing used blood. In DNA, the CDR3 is TGCAGCGTTGCGGCCAGGGTGAACACCGGGGAGCTGTTTTTT. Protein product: CSVAARVNTGELFF.